This is a list of T cell receptor beta chains from one sample in a study of read filtering for tumor transcriptome and immune sequencing. TCRdb re-analysed the reads in MiXCR, keeping a single row per CDR3 protein. The sample consists of roughly 67,000 distinct CDR3 sequences, roughly 19% of them appearing once. Input material: a population of CD138-negative cells sorted from bone marrow. These receptor sequences come from a donor aged 40 or older with multiple myeloma. The CDR3 runs from the conserved cysteine through the conserved F or W. The D gene is left open where the match is weak. Size is omitted from some rows. Given values are once, few, many or a class for expanded clones.

few	TRBV19	-	TRBJ2-3	TGTGCCAGTAGTATCGTCAGGATCTCAAGACTCGATACGCAGTATTTT	CASSIVRISRLDTQYF
-	TRBV5-6	-	TRBJ2-7	TGTGCCAGCAGCGGGGGACCTCGGGTCTACGAGCAGTACTTC	CASSGGPRVYEQYF
medium-sized	TRBV19	TRBD2	TRBJ2-1	TGTGCCAGTAGTATAGGTTGGGGCGGGAGCTCCTACAATGAGCAGTTCTTC	CASSIGWGGSSYNEQFF
many	TRBV6-6	TRBD2	TRBJ2-1	TGTGCCAGCAGTTACCTAGCGGAGTTCAATGAGCAGTTCTTC	CASSYLAEFNEQFF
few	TRBV9	TRBD2	TRBJ2-5	TGTGCCAGCAGCGTCTCTGGACTAGTGGGGGGGCAAGAGACCCAGTACTTC	CASSVSGLVGGQETQYF
-	TRBV19	TRBD1	TRBJ1-2	TGTGCCAGTAGTATAAGGGGGCAGGATGCCTATGGCTACACCTTC	CASSIRGQDAYGYTF
many	TRBV3-1	-	TRBJ2-7	TGTGCCAGCAGCCAACATGACAGGAGCTACGAGCAGTACTTC	CASSQHDRSYEQYF
many	TRBV5-1	-	TRBJ1-5	TGCGCCAGCAGCTTCGGTCTACAGCCCAATCAGCCCCAGCATTTT	CASSFGLQPNQPQHF
many	TRBV10-3	-	TRBJ1-1	TGTGCCACGCAATTAAACACTGAAGCTTTCTTT	CATQLNTEAFF
many	TRBV28	TRBD2	TRBJ2-1	TGTGCCAGCAGGGAAACGGGAGGGCCTATCGATGAGCAGTTCTTC	CASRETGGPIDEQFF
many	TRBV5-1	-	TRBJ2-2	TGCGCCAGCAGCCCTGAGGGCACCTACACCGGGGAGCTGTTTTTT	CASSPEGTYTGELFF
many	TRBV28	TRBD2	TRBJ2-1	TGTGCCAGCAGTTTATTCCCGGGACTAGCGGGATTAGTGGTCTTC	CASSLFPGLAGLVVF
many	TRBV3-1	-	TRBJ2-1	TGTGCCAGCAGCCATAACGTAAACGACAATGAGCAGTTCTTC	CASSHNVNDNEQFF
many	TRBV24-1	-	TRBJ2-7	TGTGCCACCAGTGATCCAGCCCGGAGCTCCTACGAGCAGTACTTC	CATSDPARSSYEQYF
-	TRBV30	-	TRBJ1-2	TGTGCCTGGAGCGATGAAAGGAGGGGGGACGGCTACACCTTC	CAWSDERRGDGYTF
many	TRBV5-6	-	TRBJ1-1	TGTGCCAGCAGCTTGTGGAGGCACTACACTGAAGCTTTCTTT	CASSLWRHYTEAFF
few	TRBV20-1	-	TRBJ2-5	TGCAGTGCTAGGATGGGGGCGGGAGTGGAGACCCAGTACTTC	CSARMGAGVETQYF
many	TRBV7-9	-	TRBJ2-1	TGTGCCAGCAGCGGGAGGCAACCGAGTAAGACCTACAATGAGCAGTTCTTC	CASSGRQPSKTYNEQFF
many	TRBV27	TRBD2	TRBJ2-1	TGTGCCAGCAGTTTCTCGCCCTTAGCGGGAGCCACCCGCGAGGAGCAGTTCTTC	CASSFSPLAGATREEQFF
-	TRBV12-3/TRBV12-4	TRBD2	TRBJ2-5	TGTGCCAGCAGTGTAGGACTAGCGGGGCGAGGTGAGACCCAGTACTTC	CASSVGLAGRGETQYF
many	TRBV5-1	TRBD1	TRBJ1-2	TGCGCCAGCAGCAGGGACAGTTATGGCTACACCTTC	CASSRDSYGYTF
many	TRBV5-1	-	TRBJ2-2	TGCGCCAGCAGCTTGGGGGCCACCGGGGAGCTGTTTTTT	CASSLGATGELFF